The rows below give T cell receptor beta chains drawn from one sample of a study of T cells in Graves' hyperthyroidism and ophthalmopathy. Via MiXCR, TCRdb re-called the multiplex PCR reads, giving one row per CDR3 protein. The table shows over 350,000 distinct CDR3 sequences, with around 15% occurring only once. Sequencing was carried out using blood. The receptors were gathered from a man aged 50-60 years with Graves' ophthalmopathy. Both conserved end residues are part of each CDR3. D genes are given only for firm matches. Part of the rows lack a size; the others show once, few, many or a class for expanded clones.

clone_size,v_call,j_call,d_call,cdr3_nt,cdr3_aa
many,TRBV29-1,TRBJ2-1,.,TGCAGCGTTCTGAGCGTGAGCTCCTACAATGAGCAGTTCTTC,CSVLSVSSYNEQFF
many,TRBV20-1,TRBJ2-3,.,TGCAGTGCTAGTAGGACGGTCACAGATACGCAGTATTTT,CSASRTVTDTQYF
.,TRBV7-9,TRBJ2-7,TRBD1,TGTGCCGGCAGCTCCCGGGACAGGGCCTTCTACGAGCAGTACTTC,CAGSSRDRAFYEQYF
many,TRBV3-1,TRBJ1-1,.,TGTGCCAGCAGCCAAGCAAGGGGAGGGGGAGCTTTCTTT,CASSQARGGGAFF
few,TRBV20-1,TRBJ2-1,TRBD2,TGCAGTGCTAGAGATAGCGGGAGCGCACACAATGAGCAGTTCTTC,CSARDSGSAHNEQFF
many,TRBV27,TRBJ2-7,TRBD1,TGTGCCAGCAGTTTATCGGGACAGACCGGGACCTGGACCTACGAGCAGTACTTC,CASSLSGQTGTWTYEQYF
few,TRBV9,TRBJ2-7,TRBD2,TGTGCCAGCAGCCCGAACGGACTAGCGGATTACGAGCAGTACTTC,CASSPNGLADYEQYF
.,TRBV19,TRBJ2-1,TRBD1,TGTGCCAGTAGAGATACAGGGGTCTCTTACAATGAGCAGTTCTTC,CASRDTGVSYNEQFF
many,TRBV6-1,TRBJ2-7,.,TGTGCCAGCAGCGACCGCTACGAGCAGTACTTC,CASSDRYEQYF
many,TRBV5-6,TRBJ2-3,TRBD2,TGTGCCAGCAGCGGAGGTAGCGGGAGGGTCCCAGATACGCAGTATTTT,CASSGGSGRVPDTQYF
many,TRBV9,TRBJ2-2,.,TGTGCCAGCAGCGTAGAGTGGGCTAGGAACACCGGGGAGCTGTTTTTT,CASSVEWARNTGELFF
many,TRBV12-3/TRBV12-4,TRBJ1-3,.,TGTGCCAGCGTGTTTGGGGTATCTGGTGGAAACACCATATATTTT,CASVFGVSGGNTIYF
few,TRBV4-1,TRBJ1-1,.,TGCGCCAGCAGCCAATTACAGGGTGACACTGAAGCTTTCTTT,CASSQLQGDTEAFF
many,TRBV20-1,TRBJ2-7,TRBD2,TGCAGTGCCAAGACTAGCGGGAGATCCTACGAGCAGTACTTC,CSAKTSGRSYEQYF
.,TRBV7-8,TRBJ2-1,TRBD2,TGTGCCAGCAGCTTAGCTAGCGGGAGAGCCTCGTCCAATGAGCAGTTCTTC,CASSLASGRASSNEQFF
few,TRBV27,TRBJ2-2,.,TGTGCCAGCAGTTCATCTCTCGGGGAGCTGTTTTTT,CASSSSLGELFF
many,TRBV5-1,TRBJ2-3,.,TGCGCCAGCAGCTTGACCAGGGAGACAGATACGCAGTATTTT,CASSLTRETDTQYF
few,TRBV28,TRBJ2-5,.,TGTGCCAGCAGTTTATTTGAAGCGTTCCAAGAGACCCAGTACTTC,CASSLFEAFQETQYF
.,TRBV14,TRBJ1-6,.,TGTGCCAGCAGCCAAAGCAGACGGACCTCCCTCCACTTT,CASSQSRRTSLHF
many,TRBV28,TRBJ1-2,TRBD1,TGTGCCAGCAGTACCGGGACAGGGTTGTTCGGCTACACCTTC,CASSTGTGLFGYTF
.,TRBV7-2,TRBJ2-7,.,TGTGCCAGCAGCTTAAGACGGGAGTGGTACGAGCAGTACTTC,CASSLRREWYEQYF
.,TRBV10-3,TRBJ2-7,.,TGTGCCATCATGGCAGATTCAACCTACGAGCAGTACTTC,CAIMADSTYEQYF
few,TRBV2,TRBJ2-7,TRBD1,TGTGCCAGCATCGGGACAGCATCCTACGAGCAGTACTTC,CASIGTASYEQYF
few,TRBV10-3,TRBJ2-7,.,TGTGCCATCAGTGACCACGGGACCTCCTACGAGCAGTACTTC,CAISDHGTSYEQYF
many,TRBV11-2,TRBJ2-3,.,TGTGCCAGCAGCCACCGTCAGGGTTTTACAGATACGCAGTATTTT,CASSHRQGFTDTQYF
many,TRBV6-1,TRBJ1-1,.,TGTGCCAGCAGTGTGGGGCAGGAGAACACTGAAGCTTTCTTT,CASSVGQENTEAFF
many,TRBV5-1,TRBJ1-2,.,TGCGCCAGCAGCTTGGAGTGGGACACCAACTATGGCTACACCTTC,CASSLEWDTNYGYTF
many,TRBV7-9,TRBJ1-3,.,TGTGCCATTGCGGGAGGCGCGATCGCTCGGAACACCATATATTTT,CAIAGGAIARNTIYF
many,TRBV3-1,TRBJ1-1,TRBD1,TGTGCCAGCAGCCAAGTTGGGGGGACAGCCTTGCTTGGCACTGAAGCTTTCTTT,CASSQVGGTALLGTEAFF
many,TRBV20-1,TRBJ2-2,.,TGCAGCGCCCGACTAGTGAACACCGGGGAGCTGTTTTTT,CSARLVNTGELFF
.,TRBV29-1,TRBJ2-4,TRBD2,TGCAGCGCGGGGGGGGCTGAAAACATTCAGTACTTC,CSAGGAENIQYF
.,TRBV19,TRBJ1-2,TRBD1,TGTGCCAGTAGTGGCCGCACACAGGGGGTTCACTATGGCTACACCTTC,CASSGRTQGVHYGYTF
many,TRBV7-9,TRBJ2-1,TRBD2,TGTGCCAGCAGCAGCGGGAGTCTGAACAATGAGCAGTTCTTC,CASSSGSLNNEQFF
many,TRBV20-1,TRBJ2-7,TRBD1,TGCAGTGCTAGTTCCGGGACAGGGGGCTACGAGCAGTACTTC,CSASSGTGGYEQYF
many,TRBV6-1,TRBJ2-7,.,TGTGCCAGCAGTTCTTTGGACGGATTTAGGGACGAGCAGTACTTC,CASSSLDGFRDEQYF
.,TRBV5-5,TRBJ2-3,.,TGTGCCAGCAGCACCGACATGCCGGCTACGCAGTATTTT,CASSTDMPATQYF
few,TRBV20-1,TRBJ1-2,.,TGCAGTGCTCCATCGAGGGCAACCACCTATGGCTACACCTTC,CSAPSRATTYGYTF
few,TRBV4-1,TRBJ2-2,TRBD2,TGCGCCAGCAGCCAGGGGAGGGGATTCGGGGAGCTGTTTTTT,CASSQGRGFGELFF
.,TRBV5-8,TRBJ2-1,TRBD2,TGTGCCAGCGGGGGAGGGACCTACAATGAGCAGTTCTTC,CASGGGTYNEQFF
many,TRBV28,TRBJ1-5,.,TGTGCCAGCAGTTTGCGCAGGCTCAATCAGCCCCAGCATTTT,CASSLRRLNQPQHF
many,TRBV6-1,TRBJ2-7,.,TGTGCCAGCAGTTATGGAGTCGTTGTGGCAGGGGAGGAGGCGCAGTACTTC,CASSYGVVVAGEEAQYF
many,TRBV4-1,TRBJ2-1,TRBD2,TGCGCCAGCAGCCCGATGGGCGGGAGGGTTGCCAGGCAATACAATGAGCAGTTCTTC,CASSPMGGRVARQYNEQFF
many,TRBV6-1,TRBJ2-5,.,TGTGCCAGCAGTGAATTCCTATTCGATAAACAAGAGACCCAGTACTTC,CASSEFLFDKQETQYF
few,TRBV7-6,TRBJ2-5,TRBD1,TGTGCCAGCAGAGACGGACAGGGGTGGGAGACCCAGTACTTC,CASRDGQGWETQYF
.,TRBV6-1,TRBJ1-1,.,TGTGCCAGCAGTGAATGGGGCACGCCTGAAGCTTTCTTT,CASSEWGTPEAFF
few,TRBV28,TRBJ2-5,TRBD2,TGTGCCAGCAGCATGACTAGCGGAGGGGGTGAGACCCAGTACTTC,CASSMTSGGGETQYF
few,TRBV9,TRBJ2-5,.,TGTGCCAGCAGCGCGACGGTCGGGACCCAGTACTTC,CASSATVGTQYF
many,TRBV28,TRBJ2-3,TRBD2,TGTGCCAGCAGTCCCTGGACAGGCAGCGGACTAGCGGGGGGCACAGATACGCAGTATTTT,CASSPWTGSGLAGGTDTQYF
many,TRBV6-1,TRBJ1-3,.,TGTGCCAGCAGTGAGAATATTGGAAACACCATATATTTT,CASSENIGNTIYF
many,TRBV7-9,TRBJ2-3,.,TGTGCCAGCAGCTCCCTCAGCACAGATACGCAGTATTTT,CASSSLSTDTQYF
many,TRBV20-1,TRBJ2-5,TRBD2,TGCAGTGCTAGTTTTGCGGGAGGGCTCGAGGAGACCCAGTACTTC,CSASFAGGLEETQYF
few,TRBV29-1,TRBJ2-7,.,TGCAGCGTTAGTCATCCGCCGGGCGAGCAGTACTTC,CSVSHPPGEQYF
few,TRBV7-8,TRBJ2-1,TRBD2,TGTGCCAGCAGCCTACTTGAAGCGGGAGGGTACAATGAGCAGTTCTTC,CASSLLEAGGYNEQFF
many,TRBV5-1,TRBJ1-5,.,TGCGCCAGCACTTTGTCGGGGGCTAGCAATCAGCCCCAGCATTTT,CASTLSGASNQPQHF
.,TRBV15,TRBJ1-2,.,TGTGCCACCAGCAGAGTTCAGGAGACGAACCGAAACTATGGCTACACCTTC,CATSRVQETNRNYGYTF